This T cell receptor (beta chain) was captured in a study of blood T cell repertoires in COVID-19. V trimming: 3 bases; J trimming: 4 bases; junction bases outside the gene matches: 5. Per germline, CDR1 DFQATT and CDR2 SNEGSKA (reference sequence). This CDR3 is 13 amino acids long. This clone has a single count. Data came from immunoSEQ multiplex PCR; TCRdb stores just in-frame clones and leaves some out. The sample lists 200,000 or so clones; 84% were seen once. The source material was peripheral blood. The origin of this receptor is a man aged 30-40 years with active or convalescent COVID-19. The chain carries TRBV20-1 and TRBJ1-2, with TRBD1 matching over 7 bases. The CDR3 DNA sequence: TGCAGTGCTAGTCTGACAGGGAGCTATGGCTACACCTTC. Amino acids: CSASLTGSYGYTF.